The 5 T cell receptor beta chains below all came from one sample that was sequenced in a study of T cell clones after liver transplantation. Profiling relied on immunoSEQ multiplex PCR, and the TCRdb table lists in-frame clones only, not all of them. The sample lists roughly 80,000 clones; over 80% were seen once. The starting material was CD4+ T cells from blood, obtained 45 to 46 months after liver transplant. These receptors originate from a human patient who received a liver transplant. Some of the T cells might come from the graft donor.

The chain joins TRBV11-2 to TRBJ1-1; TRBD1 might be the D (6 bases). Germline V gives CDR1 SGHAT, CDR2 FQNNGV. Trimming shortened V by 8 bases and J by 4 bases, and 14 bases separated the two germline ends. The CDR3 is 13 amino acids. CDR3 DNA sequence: TGTGCCAGCGGCCTCTCGGGGGCCACTGAAGCTTTCTTT. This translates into CASGLSGATEAFF.

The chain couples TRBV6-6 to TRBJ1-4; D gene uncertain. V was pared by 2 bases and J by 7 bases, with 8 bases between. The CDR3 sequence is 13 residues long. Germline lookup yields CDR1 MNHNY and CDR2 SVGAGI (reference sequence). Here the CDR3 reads CASSYGPFEKLFF. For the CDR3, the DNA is TGTGCCAGCAGTTACGGTCCATTTGAAAAACTGTTTTTT.

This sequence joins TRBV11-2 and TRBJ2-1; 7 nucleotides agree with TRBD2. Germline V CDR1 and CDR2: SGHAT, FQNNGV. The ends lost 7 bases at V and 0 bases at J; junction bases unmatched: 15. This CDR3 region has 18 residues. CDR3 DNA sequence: TGTGCCAGCACCAAGACAGCCTCTAGCGGCAGCTCCTACAATGAGCAGTTCTTC. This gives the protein CASTKTASSGSSYNEQFF.

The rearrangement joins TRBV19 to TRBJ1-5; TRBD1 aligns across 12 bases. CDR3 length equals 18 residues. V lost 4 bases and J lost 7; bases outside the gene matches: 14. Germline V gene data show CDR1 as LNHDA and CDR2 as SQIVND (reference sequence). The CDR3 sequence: CASSRHRPGTGGGQPQHF. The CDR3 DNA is TGTGCCAGTAGTAGACACCGCCCCGGGACAGGGGGCGGGCAGCCCCAGCATTTT. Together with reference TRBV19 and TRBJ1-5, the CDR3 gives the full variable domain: DGGITQSPKYLFRKEGQNVTLSCEQNLNHDAMYWYRQDPGQGLRLIYYSQIVNDFQKGDIAEGYSVSREKKESFPLTVTSAQKNPTAFYLCASSRHRPGTGGGQPQHFGDGTRLSIL.

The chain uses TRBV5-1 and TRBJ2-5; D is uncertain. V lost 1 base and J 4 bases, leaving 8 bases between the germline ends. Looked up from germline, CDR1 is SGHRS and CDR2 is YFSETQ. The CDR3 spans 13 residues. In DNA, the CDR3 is TGCGCCAGCAGCTTGATAAGAGGAGAGACCCAGTACTTC. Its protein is CASSLIRGETQYF.